Described below is a single T cell receptor (beta chain) sequence and its context. These data belong to a study of blood T cell repertoires in COVID-19. On the study more broadly: The United States, Italy and Spain provided the acute and convalescent COVID-19 samples. In each case, the material was cDNA or gDNA derived from T cells, B-cell-depleted T cells, or PBMCs.

Allocation to cohorts depended on clinical history reported by the participants. Authors' analysis steps: Amplification of reference gene primers provided the estimated nucleated cell counts. Here immunoSEQ multiplex PCR was the method, and the copy in TCRdb shows in-frame clones only, minus some. The DNA was the basis for D and trimming; V, J and clone size are from that table. In the table there are a few hundred thousand clones, around 91% of which are singletons. Trimming pared 0 bases from V and 9 bases from J, leaving 10 bases between. The CDR3 has 13 amino acids. Germline loops: CDR1 MNHEY, CDR2 SVGAGI.

The sequencing input was PBMCs or T cells enriched from blood (not recorded which). This clonotype was obtained from a woman in her late teens or twenties with acute COVID-19. This chain connects TRBV6-5 to TRBJ2-3, with D perhaps TRBD1 (6 bases). CDR3 sequence: CASSYSRGYTQYF. CDR3 nucleotides: TGTGCCAGCAGTTACTCGAGGGGGTACACGCAGTATTTT.